Presented here are 18 T cell receptor beta chains from one specimen sequenced in a study of early T cells in non-severe SARS-CoV-2 infection. TCRdb analysed the 5' RACE reads with MiXCR anew, one entry per CDR3 protein. The table includes about 45,000 distinct CDR3 sequences, about 9.9% detected once. The source material was whole blood. The receptors come from an adult who was a healthcare worker with PCR-confirmed SARS-CoV-2 infection or an uninfected control (not recorded which).

This clonotype has ten or more counts. This chain connects TRBV12-3 or TRBV12-4 to TRBJ2-3; 9 bases line up with TRBD2. The CDR3 runs to 16 residues. The trim removed 5 bases at V and 4 bases at J, leaving 10 bases unmatched. The CDR3 is CASSPVSGRFSDTQYF. The CDR3 DNA reads TGTGCCAGCAGTCCCGTGAGCGGGAGGTTTTCAGATACGCAGTATTTT.

V usage is TRBV28 and J usage is TRBJ2-7; D is perhaps TRBD2 (6 bases). CDR3 length: 15 amino acids. V lost 10 bases, J lost 1 base, and 20 bases lay in between. Germline V lookup: CDR1 MDHEN, CDR2 SYDVKM. The CDR3 sequence is CATSAGVSGSYEQYF. CDR3 DNA: TGTGCCACATCGGCTGGAGTTAGCGGATCCTACGAGCAGTACTTC.

This clonotype was seen at least ten times. The chain couples TRBV28 to TRBJ2-1; D is ambiguous. V was shortened by 2 bases and J by 5 bases, with 10 bases between the two germline ends. Germline assignment: CDR1 MDHEN and CDR2 SYDVKM. The CDR3 is made up of 14 amino acids. The CDR3 here is CASSLTRFNNEQFF. CDR3 nucleotides: TGTGCCAGCAGTTTAACGAGGTTTAACAATGAGCAGTTCTTC.

This clonotype has ten or more counts. The chain employs TRBV29-1 and TRBJ2-1; 13 positions match TRBD2. Germline CDR1 SQVTM, CDR2 ANQGSEA. The CDR3 sequence is 14 residues long. The V gene end was trimmed by 7 bases and the J gene end by 6 bases; junction bases not matched to a gene: 6. The CDR3 sequence: CSAGGTSGTNEQFF. The CDR3 coding sequence is TGCAGCGCCGGCGGGACTAGCGGGACCAATGAGCAGTTCTTC.

The gene calls are TRBV10-3 and TRBJ2-7; 12 bases are shared with TRBD2. Looked up from germline, CDR1 is ENHRY and CDR2 is SYGVKD. The CDR3 contains 15 residues. V was clipped by 6 bases and J by 2 bases; unmatched bases: 5. The CDR3 loop reads CAISRTSGTTYEQYF. CDR3 DNA: TGTGCCATCAGCCGGACTAGCGGGACCACCTACGAGCAGTACTTC.

This clonotype was detected ten times or more. The chain recombines TRBV28 with TRBJ2-3, with TRBD2 matching 7 bases. The CDR3 has 16 residues. Germline CDR1 MDHEN, CDR2 SYDVKM. J lost 2 bases, V lost 6 bases, and 11 bases had no gene match. The CDR3 coding sequence is TGTGCCAGCAGCCTCGTTGCGGGGGTCCCCACAGATACGCAGTATTTT. It yields the protein CASSLVAGVPTDTQYF.

V usage is TRBV6-1 and J usage is TRBJ2-7, with 8 positions matching TRBD1. V gave up 3 bases and J gave up 3 bases; unmatched junction bases: 10. The CDR3 is 16 residues long. CDR1 is MNHNS and CDR2 is SASEGT in the germline V gene. The CDR3 coding sequence is TGTGCCAGCAGTGACCATGGGACAGGATGGCTCTACGAGCAGTACTTC. It specifies CASSDHGTGWLYEQYF.

This clonotype was seen repeatedly, ten times or more. The genes are TRBV4-2 and TRBJ2-7; D may be TRBD1 (5 bases). The CDR3 runs 16 residues. Trimming left V 0 bases short and J 1 base short, with 13 bases between. CDR1 is LGHNA and CDR2 is YNFKEQ in the germline V gene. The CDR3 coding sequence is TGTGCCAGCAGCCAAGATGTTTCTCCAGGGTCCTACGAGCAGTACTTC. Amino acids: CASSQDVSPGSYEQYF.

This chain uses TRBV6-5 with TRBJ1-1; D unclear. With 5 bases removed from V and 0 bases from J, the gap between germline ends came to 13 bases. The CDR3 length is 15 residues. Germline CDR1 and CDR2: MNHEY and SVGAGI. For the CDR3, the DNA is TGTGCCAGCAGTACTTCCAACAGAATGAACACTGAAGCTTTCTTT. Translated, it gives CASSTSNRMNTEAFF.

This clonotype was seen at least ten times. The chain joins TRBV5-6 to TRBJ2-3, with a tentative D call TRBD1 (6 bases). Trimming removed 4 bases at V and 6 bases at J, with 6 bases between. The CDR3 has 11 amino acids. The germline gives CDR1 SGHDT, CDR2 YYEEEE. In nucleotides, the CDR3 is TGTGCCAGCAGCGACAGGGATACGCAGTATTTT. Amino acid sequence: CASSDRDTQYF.

Notes on this clonotype: The CDR3 does not end in the conserved phenylalanine or tryptophan, so this is likely a read error. The limits of the CDR3 on the DNA are not certain, so only TCRdb's listed CDR3 is given. J is TRBJ2-2 and V is TRBV5-4; the table's D gene call, TRBD2, was not cross checked with the DNA. Termini included, the CDR3 measures 20 amino acids. Germline-derived CDR1 and CDR2 are SGHNT and YYREEE (reference sequence). This CDR3 reads CASSLGGGAGGPMNTGELIS.

This clonotype was seen repeatedly, ten times or more. The chain uses TRBV7-2 and TRBJ1-3; 10 positions agree with TRBD1. The germline gives CDR1 SGHTA, CDR2 FQGNSA. V gave up 5 bases and J gave up 7 bases; unmatched junction bases: 5. There are 14 residues in the CDR3. CDR3: CASSQGQGFNTIYF. The CDR3 DNA sequence: TGTGCCAGCAGCCAGGGACAGGGGTTCAACACCATATATTTT.

Only a few counts were recorded for this clonotype. The chain has TRBV6-2 or TRBV6-3 and TRBJ1-5; TRBD1 is a possible D gene (5 bases). Trimming removed 2 bases from V and 5 bases from J, with 7 bases in between. The CDR3 sequence is 13 residues long. Germline CDR1 reads MNHEY; CDR2 reads SVGEGT. CDR3 nucleotide sequence: TGTGCCAGCAGTTACAGGGGATATCAGCCCCAGCATTTT. Translated, it gives CASSYRGYQPQHF.

For the CDR3, the DNA is TGCAGCGCTGGGGGGAACGAGCAGTACTTC. Translating it yields CSAGGNEQYF. This rearrangement joins TRBV29-1 to TRBJ2-7; TRBD2 is a possible D gene (6 bases). Germline V CDR1 and CDR2: SQVTM, ANQGSEA. Trimming cost V 7 bases and J 5 bases, with 9 bases left between them. The CDR3 length is 10 residues.

The chain uses TRBV30 and TRBJ2-1; 8 bases fit TRBD1. The CDR3 runs 11 residues. Unmatched junction bases numbered 6, after V lost 2 bases and J lost 15 bases. CDR1 and CDR2 (germline): GTSNPN, SVGIG (reference sequence). The CDR3 here is CAWSRQGRGFF. The CDR3 DNA is TGTGCCTGGAGTAGACAGGGGAGAGGGTTCTTC.

The table lists this clonotype with many counts. The chain is built from TRBV20-1 and TRBJ2-2; D is uncertain. The CDR3 has 13 amino acids. Deletions cut 2 bases from V and 0 bases from J, with 4 bases between. The germline CDR1 and CDR2 sequences are DFQATT and SNEGSKA (reference sequence). DNA for the CDR3: TGCAGTGCTAGAAATCCGAACACCGGGGAGCTGTTTTTT. Translation: CSARNPNTGELFF.

This clonotype was seen only a few times. This sequence joins TRBV27 and TRBJ1-6, with TRBD1 matching over 8 bases. V lost 5 bases to trimming and J lost 4 bases; unmatched junction nucleotides: 4. Germline loops: CDR1 MNHEY, CDR2 SMNVEV (reference sequence). CDR3 size: 15 residues. CDR3 sequence: CASSPDRVYNSPLHF. CDR3 nucleotide sequence: TGTGCCAGCAGTCCGGACAGGGTTTATAATTCACCCCTCCACTTT.

At least ten counts were recorded for this clonotype. The V and J genes are TRBV12-3 or TRBV12-4 and TRBJ2-2; TRBD2 agrees at 8 bases. This CDR3 has 14 amino acids. V dropped 6 bases and J dropped 4; count of bases not matched to a gene: 4. The CDR3 reads CASRRLAPTGELFF. The CDR3 DNA sequence: TGTGCCAGCAGAAGACTAGCGCCCACCGGGGAGCTGTTTTTT.